A single sample is the source of the 21 T cell receptor beta chains below, sequenced in a study of T cells in Graves' hyperthyroidism and ophthalmopathy. Amplification targeted TCR beta CDR3 regions from RNA transcripts. An initial round of RT-PCR targeting the TCR CDR3 relied on the HTBI primer set. TCRdb analysed the multiplex PCR reads with MiXCR anew, one entry per CDR3 protein. The table records over 350,000 distinct CDR3 sequences, roughly 14% of them present only once. The specimen sequenced was blood. All receptors derive from a man younger than 30 with Graves' ophthalmopathy.

There are many counts of this clonotype. CDR3 sequence (DNA): TGTGCCAGCAGCGGACAGGGGACTAACTATGGCTACACCTTC. Amino acids: CASSGQGTNYGYTF. V is TRBV7-9 and J is TRBJ1-2, with 9 bases fitting TRBD1. With 5 bases clipped from V and 0 bases from J, the junction kept 1 base outside the gene matches. The CDR3 is made up of 14 amino acids. Germline V CDR1 and CDR2: SEHNR, FQNEAQ (reference sequence).

The chain combines TRBV11-2 with TRBJ2-2, with 9 bases fitting TRBD2. Trimming removed 1 base from V and 7 bases from J; junction bases left unmatched: 10. Germline CDR1 is SGHAT and CDR2 is FQNNGV. The CDR3 covers 17 residues. This CDR3 reads CASSLGPKRGAHGELFF. CDR3 coding DNA: TGTGCCAGCAGCTTAGGGCCTAAGCGGGGGGCCCACGGGGAGCTGTTTTTT.

A remark on this clonotype: A much larger clone differs from this one at a single base, so this may be a read error. V and J are TRBV29-1 and TRBJ1-1; D ambiguous. Germline V gene lookup returns CDR1 SQVTM and CDR2 ANQGSEA. There are 15 residues in the CDR3. Trimming cost V 4 bases and J 3 bases, with 18 bases left between them. This CDR3 is CSVAPPPVFHTEAFF. Written as DNA, the CDR3 is TGCAGCGTTGCTCCCCCCCCCGTTTTTCACACTGAAGCTTTCTTT.

This clonotype was found a few times. The V call is TRBV3-1, the J call TRBJ2-7; 9 bases match TRBD2. Germline loops: CDR1 LGHDT, CDR2 YNNKEL (reference sequence). The V and J ends lost 5 bases and 1 base, in that order; junction bases with no gene match: 9. This CDR3 contains 16 residues. CDR3 residues: CASSAGSSGSSYEQYF. Here the CDR3 DNA reads TGTGCCAGCAGCGCAGGCAGTAGCGGGAGTTCCTACGAGCAGTACTTC.

The table lists this clonotype with many counts. The genes are TRBV7-9 and TRBJ2-3, with a weak D call TRBD2 (7 bases). V lost 1 base and J lost 2, with 13 bases in between. The CDR3 extends over 16 amino acids. Germline CDR1 is SEHNR and CDR2 is FQNEAQ (reference sequence). CDR3 coding DNA: TGTGCCAGCAGCTTAGGCGGGGGCCTCAACACAGATACGCAGTATTTT. Encoded protein: CASSLGGGLNTDTQYF.

There are many counts of this clonotype. This sequence joins TRBV5-1 and TRBJ2-1; possible D gene TRBD2, 5 bases. The CDR3 covers 14 residues. Between the trimmed V and J ends, which lost 4 bases and 9 bases, there was a span of 17 bases. Looked up from germline, CDR1 is SGHRS and CDR2 is YFSETQ. This CDR3 is CASSPLWESLEQFF. The CDR3 DNA reads TGCGCCAGCAGCCCTCTATGGGAGTCCCTTGAGCAGTTCTTC.

The chain recombines TRBV19 with TRBJ2-1, with 10 bases fitting TRBD2. Germline V gives CDR1 LNHDA, CDR2 SQIVND (reference sequence). The CDR3 is made up of 16 amino acids. The V and J ends lost 1 base and 4 bases, in that order; junction bases with no gene match: 4. Here the CDR3 reads CASSIVSGRFYNEQFF. The CDR3 region has the DNA TGTGCCAGTAGTATAGTTAGCGGGAGGTTTTACAATGAGCAGTTCTTC.

This clonotype was seen repeatedly, ten times or more. The chain is built from TRBV5-1 and TRBJ2-7; D may be TRBD2 (5 bases). The germline V and J ends were trimmed by 0 bases and 3 bases, with 13 bases remaining between them. The V gene's germline CDR1 is SGHRS and CDR2 YFSETQ. The CDR3 consists of 15 residues. In nucleotides, the CDR3 is TGCGCCAGCAGCTTGGGTCGGGAACTGGACTACGAGCAGTACTTC. Translation gives CASSLGRELDYEQYF.

The V call is TRBV19, the J call TRBJ2-3; tentatively, D is TRBD1 or TRBD2 (5 bases each). Germline V gives CDR1 LNHDA, CDR2 SQIVND (reference sequence). The CDR3 consists of 15 residues. Trimming stripped 5 bases from V and 1 base from J, with 13 bases between. The CDR3: CASSRDGGGTDTQYF. CDR3 in DNA: TGTGCCAGTAGTCGGGACGGTGGAGGCACAGATACGCAGTATTTT.

Only a few counts were recorded for this clonotype. A read error may account for a junction end that differs from germline. The chain has TRBV20-1 and TRBJ2-2; 13 bases are shared with TRBD2. The CDR3 is 17 amino acids. Germline V gene sequence: CDR1 DFQATT, CDR2 SNEGSKA (reference sequence). As DNA, the CDR3 is TGCAGTGCAAGAGAACTAGCGGGAGGGTTGAGCACCGGGGAGCTGTTTTTT. Protein: CSARELAGGLSTGELFF.

Many counts were recorded for this clonotype. The chain recombines TRBV18 with TRBJ2-1, with D tentatively TRBD1 (6 bases). V lost 0 bases, J lost 9 bases, and 12 bases lay in between. This CDR3 comprises 14 residues. Per the germline V gene, CDR1 is KGHSH and CDR2 is LQKENI. CDR3 region: CASSPPMGAAEQFF. The CDR3 nucleotides are TGTGCCAGCTCACCACCGATGGGGGCCGCTGAGCAGTTCTTC.

This clonotype has more than one count but fewer than ten. The chain recombines TRBV7-9 with TRBJ2-1, with 12 bases matching TRBD2. V was clipped by 4 bases and J by 10 bases; unmatched bases: 14. The CDR3 has 17 amino acids. CDR1 and CDR2 (germline): SEHNR, FQNEAQ (reference sequence). This CDR3 reads CASSSRTSGNKGGEQFF. CDR3 nucleotide sequence: TGTGCCAGCAGCTCCCGGACTAGCGGGAATAAAGGGGGGGAGCAGTTCTTC.

This clonotype occurred many times. The chain joins TRBV27 to TRBJ1-1; 7 nucleotides align to TRBD1. V dropped 1 base and J dropped 0; count of bases not matched to a gene: 14. CDR1 is MNHEY, CDR2 SMNVEV, per germline (reference sequence). CDR3 length equals 19 residues. Here the CDR3 reads CASSLFGSHRGTVNTEAFF. The CDR3 nucleotides are TGTGCCAGCAGTTTATTCGGAAGCCACCGCGGGACAGTGAACACTGAAGCTTTCTTT.

This clonotype was seen only a few times. V is TRBV19 and J is TRBJ1-4; a possible D gene is TRBD1 (5 bases). The CDR3 covers 13 residues. Germline CDR1 reads LNHDA; CDR2 reads SQIVND (reference sequence). V was pared by 5 bases and J by 10 bases, with 14 bases between. CDR3: CASSSERGGKLFF. In nucleotides, the CDR3 is TGTGCCAGTAGTTCGGAGAGGGGAGGAAAACTGTTTTTT.

A note on this clonotype: This could be a read error, since a much larger clone is one nucleotide away. Likely a read error: the CDR3 ends without its conserved phenylalanine or tryptophan. The chain combines TRBV27 with TRBJ1-2; D is undetermined. The CDR3 sequence is 13 residues long. The germline V gene encodes CDR1 MNHEY and CDR2 SMNVEV (reference sequence). V gave up 4 bases and J gave up 4 bases, with 10 bases separating them. The CDR3 is CASSYGEAYGYTS. Written as DNA, the CDR3 is TGTGCCAGCAGTTATGGGGAAGCCTATGGCTACACCTCC.

This clonotype was picked up many times. The junction and the germline gene differ at one end; a read error may be behind it. The chain has TRBV7-9 and TRBJ2-3; 10 bases are shared with TRBD2. CDR1 and CDR2 (germline): SEHNR, FQNEAQ (reference sequence). This CDR3 spans 14 amino acids. The CDR3 nucleotides read TGTGCCAGCAGTTTAGCGGGAGGAGCAGATACGCAGTATTTT. It translates to CASSLAGGADTQYF.

This clonotype was detected only once. V and J are TRBV6-5 and TRBJ2-1; 11 positions agree with TRBD2. CDR3 length: 17 residues. The ends lost 4 bases at V and 4 bases at J; junction bases unmatched: 9. Germline CDR1 and CDR2: MNHEY and SVGAGI. CDR3 loop: CASSFHSGLAEYNEQFF. The CDR3 nucleotides read TGTGCCAGCAGTTTCCACTCGGGACTAGCGGAGTACAATGAGCAGTTCTTC.

The chain employs TRBV9 and TRBJ1-6; D is perhaps TRBD1 (5 bases). V lost 6 bases to trimming and J lost 6 bases, with 10 bases between them. The CDR3 consists of 13 residues. Germline CDR1 SGDLS, CDR2 YYNGEE. The CDR3: CASKQGANSPLHF. The DNA of the CDR3 is TGTGCCAGCAAGCAGGGCGCTAATTCACCCCTCCACTTT.

This clonotype was seen many times. The CDR3 sequence: CASSLVLAANNEQFF. The CDR3 bases are TGTGCCAGCAGCTTAGTACTAGCAGCTAACAATGAGCAGTTCTTC. The J gene is TRBJ2-1, the V gene TRBV11-2, with D tentatively TRBD2 (6 bases). Germline-derived CDR1 and CDR2 are SGHAT and FQNNGV. This CDR3 has 15 residues. The V end was cut by 1 base, the J end by 5 bases, with 12 bases between.

The gene calls are TRBV5-1 and TRBJ2-3; D may be TRBD1 or TRBD2 (5 bases each). The CDR3 length is 15 residues. Germline CDR1 is SGHRS and CDR2 is YFSETQ. The V gene lost 0 bases and the J gene lost 5 bases, with 13 bases spanning the gap. The CDR3 reads CASSLARDRGDTQYF. The CDR3, as DNA: TGCGCCAGCAGCTTGGCCCGGGACCGTGGAGATACGCAGTATTTT.

This clonotype was observed at least ten times. CDR3 DNA: TGTGCCAGCAGCCTCCGGGACAGTGACCCGAGGGAGCAGTACTTC. This translates into CASSLRDSDPREQYF. The genes are TRBV12-3 or TRBV12-4 and TRBJ2-7; 7 nucleotides align to TRBD1. The J segment lost 7 bases and the V segment lost 6 bases, leaving 15 bases of the junction unmatched. The CDR3 loop spans 15 amino acids.